This TCR beta chain comes out of a study of blood T cell repertoires in COVID-19. The overall study: From the United States, Italy and Spain came samples of acute and convalescent COVID-19.

Deletions cut 3 bases from V and 6 bases from J, with 14 bases between. Germline CDR1 is LNHDA and CDR2 is SQIVND (reference sequence). The length of the CDR3 is 14 residues. As originally analysed: Reference gene primer amplification yielded estimated nucleated cell counts. Measured with immunoSEQ multiplex PCR; TCRdb has only the in-frame clones, and not every one. The V and J calls and clone size come from that table; D and trimming were worked out from the DNA. The sample has some 270,000 clones; around 90% are singletons. This clonotype was obtained from a man aged 45-65 years with acute or convalescent COVID-19. Specimen: peripheral blood. The chain joins TRBV19 to TRBJ2-5, with D possibly TRBD1 on 6 matching bases. CDR3 sequence reads: CASSMEQGWQTQYF. CDR3 DNA: TGTGCCAGTAGTATGGAACAGGGATGGCAGACCCAGTACTTC.